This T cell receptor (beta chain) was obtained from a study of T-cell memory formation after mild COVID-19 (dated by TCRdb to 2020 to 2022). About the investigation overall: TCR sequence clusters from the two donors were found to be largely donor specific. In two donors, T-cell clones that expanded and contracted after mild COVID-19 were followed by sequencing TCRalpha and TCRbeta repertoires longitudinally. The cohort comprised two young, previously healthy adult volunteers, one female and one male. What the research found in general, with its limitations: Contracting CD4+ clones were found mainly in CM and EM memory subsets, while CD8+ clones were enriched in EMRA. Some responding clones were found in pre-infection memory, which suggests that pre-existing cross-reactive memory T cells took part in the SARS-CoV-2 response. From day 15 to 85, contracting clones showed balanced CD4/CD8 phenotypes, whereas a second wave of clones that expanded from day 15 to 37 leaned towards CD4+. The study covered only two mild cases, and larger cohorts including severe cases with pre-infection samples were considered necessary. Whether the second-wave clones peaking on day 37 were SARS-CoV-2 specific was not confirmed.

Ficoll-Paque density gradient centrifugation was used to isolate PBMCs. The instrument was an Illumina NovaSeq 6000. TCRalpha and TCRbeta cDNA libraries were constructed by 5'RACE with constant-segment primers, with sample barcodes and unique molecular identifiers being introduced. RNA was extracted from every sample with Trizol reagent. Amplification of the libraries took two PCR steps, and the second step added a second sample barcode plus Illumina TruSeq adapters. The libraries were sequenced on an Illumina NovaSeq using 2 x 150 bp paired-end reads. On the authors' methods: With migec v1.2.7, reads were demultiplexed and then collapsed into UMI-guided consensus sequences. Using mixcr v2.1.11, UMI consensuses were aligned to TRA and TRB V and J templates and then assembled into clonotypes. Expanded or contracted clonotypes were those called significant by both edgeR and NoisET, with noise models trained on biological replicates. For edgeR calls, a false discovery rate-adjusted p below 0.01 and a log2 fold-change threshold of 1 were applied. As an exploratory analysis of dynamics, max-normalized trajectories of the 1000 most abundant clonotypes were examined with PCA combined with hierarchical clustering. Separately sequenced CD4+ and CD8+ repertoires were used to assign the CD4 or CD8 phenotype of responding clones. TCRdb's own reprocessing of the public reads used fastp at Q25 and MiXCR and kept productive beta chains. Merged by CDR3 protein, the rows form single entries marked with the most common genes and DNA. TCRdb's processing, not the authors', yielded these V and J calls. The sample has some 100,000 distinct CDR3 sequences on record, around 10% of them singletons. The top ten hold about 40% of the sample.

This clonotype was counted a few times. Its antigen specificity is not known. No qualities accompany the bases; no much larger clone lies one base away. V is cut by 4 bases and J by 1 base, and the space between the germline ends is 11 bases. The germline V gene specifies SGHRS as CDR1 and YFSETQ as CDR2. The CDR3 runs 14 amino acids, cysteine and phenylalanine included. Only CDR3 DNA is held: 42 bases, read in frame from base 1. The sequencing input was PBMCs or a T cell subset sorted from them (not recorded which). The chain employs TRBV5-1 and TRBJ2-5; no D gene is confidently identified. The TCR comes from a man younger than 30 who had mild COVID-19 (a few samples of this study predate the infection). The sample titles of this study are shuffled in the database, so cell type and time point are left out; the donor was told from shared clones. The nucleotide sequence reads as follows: TGCGCCAGCAGCGTAACACCCCTCCAAGAGACCCAGTACTTC. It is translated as CASSVTPLQETQYF.